This T cell receptor beta chain came from a study of blood T cell repertoires in COVID-19. Across the whole study: Sample material is recorded as cDNA or gDNA derived from T cells, B-cell-depleted T cells, or PBMCs.

V shed 5 bases and J shed 3 bases, with 17 bases lying between them. The CDR3 is 16 amino acids. Germline assignment: CDR1 SGHVS and CDR2 FQNEAQ. In the authors' workflow: Amplification of reference gene primers was used by the study to estimate nucleated cell counts. Only in-frame clones appear in the TCRdb table, and some are missing; sequencing was by immunoSEQ multiplex PCR. For V, J and clone size, that table is used; D and trimming come from the DNA. In the table there are about 140,000 clones, around 86% of which are singletons. The rearrangement joins TRBV7-8 to TRBJ2-1; TRBD2 might be the D (5 bases). This sequence originates from an elderly woman with acute or convalescent COVID-19. The specimen was peripheral blood. CDR3 nucleotide sequence: TGTGCCAGCAGCCCCCGGCGCTCCCGGGGCTACAATGAGCAGTTCTTC. This codes for CASSPRRSRGYNEQFF.